A single sample gave rise to the 25 T cell receptor beta chains below, sequenced in a study of blood T cell repertoires in COVID-19. The data were produced by immunoSEQ multiplex PCR, yet TCRdb's version contains in-frame clones alone and is incomplete. The table lists about 350,000 clones, around 90% of them singletons. Sequencing input: peripheral blood. These receptors were taken from a woman aged 55-70 years with COVID-19, enrolled during active disease.

This clone was seen just once. The rearrangement uses TRBV27 and TRBJ2-5; 9 bases map to TRBD1. The junction had 5 bases not matched to a gene; V was cut back by 3 bases and J by 3 bases. Germline V lookup: CDR1 MNHEY, CDR2 SMNVEV (reference sequence). The CDR3 runs to 15 residues. CDR3 nucleotide sequence: TGTGCCAGCAGTTTGTCCGGGACAGGGAAAGAGACCCAGTACTTC. Its translation: CASSLSGTGKETQYF.

CDR3 sequence reads: CASSLRTSGGSLHNEQFF. The CDR3 DNA sequence: TGTGCCAGCAGTCTGAGGACTAGCGGGGGCAGCCTTCACAATGAGCAGTTCTTC. The chain recombines TRBV6-2 or TRBV6-3 with TRBJ2-1, with 13 bases lining up with TRBD2. Germline assignment: CDR1 MNHEY and CDR2 SVGEGT. The CDR3 spans 18 residues. V gave up 5 bases and J gave up 5 bases; unmatched junction bases: 12.

This clone has only one observation. V is TRBV28 and J is TRBJ1-1; the match to TRBD1 covers 9 bases. V shed 3 bases, J shed 9 bases, and the junction held 2 bases outside the gene matches. Per germline, CDR1 MDHEN and CDR2 SYDVKM. The CDR3 contains 12 residues. The chain's CDR3 is CASSLTGGQAFF. The CDR3 nucleotides read TGTGCCAGCAGTTTGACAGGGGGACAAGCTTTCTTT.

This chain connects TRBV28 to TRBJ1-2; perhaps TRBD1 as D (5 bases). Germline V gene sequence: CDR1 MDHEN, CDR2 SYDVKM. Trimming removed 3 bases at V and 4 bases at J, with 15 bases between. The CDR3 totals 15 residues. The CDR3 DNA is TGTGCCAGCAGTTTGTCCGGGACGGGGGGCTATGGCTACACCTTC. Residues: CASSLSGTGGYGYTF.

This chain joins TRBV20-1 and TRBJ1-4, with D unresolved. The CDR3 contains 11 residues. The germline V gene has CDR1 DFQATT and CDR2 SNEGSKA (reference sequence). Deletions cut 6 bases from V and 1 base from J, with 3 bases between. Here the CDR3 DNA reads TGCAGTGCCAGAACTAATGAAAAACTGTTTTTT. Translated, it gives CSARTNEKLFF.

This chain links TRBV4-1 with TRBJ2-2; D unresolved. V lost 4 bases and J lost 3, with 12 bases in between. This CDR3 is 15 amino acids long. Germline V gene sequence: CDR1 MGHRA, CDR2 YSYEKL. CDR3 nucleotide sequence: TGCGCCAGCAGCCGCGCCAAGCTTCACACCGGGGAGCTGTTTTTT. Translation: CASSRAKLHTGELFF.

CDR3 region: CASSFDRGTEAFF. In nucleotides, the CDR3 is TGTGCCAGCAGCTTTGACAGGGGTACTGAAGCTTTCTTT. The chain employs TRBV7-3 and TRBJ1-1; 8 nucleotides line up with TRBD1. CDR3 size: 13 residues. Trimming cost V 3 bases and J 5 bases; bases outside gene matches: 2. CDR1 and CDR2 (germline): SGHTA, FQGTGA.

The genes are TRBV28 and TRBJ2-1; D gene unclear. Trimming removed 3 bases from V and 0 bases from J, with 6 bases in between. The CDR3 has 14 residues. Germline CDR1 is MDHEN and CDR2 is SYDVKM. CDR3: CASSFISSYNEQFF. In nucleotides, the CDR3 is TGTGCCAGCAGTTTTATCAGCTCCTACAATGAGCAGTTCTTC. The full variable domain, rest sourced from reference TRBV28 and TRBJ2-1, is DVKVTQSSRYLVKRTGEKVFLECVQDMDHENMFWYRQDPGLGLRLIYFSYDVKMKEKGDIPEGYSVSREKKERFSLILESASTNQTSMYLCASSFISSYNEQFFGPGTRLTVL.

This chain links TRBV16 with TRBJ1-2, with 7 bases matching TRBD1. This CDR3 has 14 amino acids. Trimming at V came to 0 bases and at J to 8 bases, leaving 6 bases not matched to a gene. Germline V gene lookup returns CDR1 KGHSY and CDR2 FQNENV. CDR3 sequence: CASSQSQGGQGYTF. As DNA, the CDR3 is TGTGCCAGCAGCCAATCGCAGGGGGGCCAGGGCTACACCTTC.

The chain couples TRBV15 to TRBJ2-7, with 16 positions matching TRBD2. Unmatched junction bases numbered 12, after V lost 0 bases and J lost 4 bases. The CDR3 totals 20 residues. Germline loops: CDR1 LNHNV, CDR2 YYDKDF (reference sequence). The CDR3 loop reads CATSRDLGVGLAGGRYEQYF. The CDR3 region has the DNA TGTGCCACCAGCAGAGATTTGGGCGTGGGACTAGCGGGGGGGCGTTACGAGCAGTACTTC. The entire variable domain, with the rest obtained from reference TRBV15 and TRBJ2-7, is as follows: DAMVIQNPRYQVTQFGKPVTLSCSQTLNHNVMYWYQQKSSQAPKLLFHYYDKDFNNEADTPDNFQSRRPNTSFCFLDIRSPGLGDTAMYLCATSRDLGVGLAGGRYEQYFGPGTRLTVT.

The J gene is TRBJ1-5, the V gene TRBV5-6; weak D call: TRBD1 (5 bases). Trimming left V 4 bases short and J 3 bases short, with 11 bases between. The CDR3 extends over 14 amino acids. CDR1 is SGHDT, CDR2 YYEEEE, per germline. CDR3 bases: TGTGCCAGCAGCCTTTCGGGGGTCAATCAGCCCCAGCATTTT. It codes for CASSLSGVNQPQHF.

This chain joins TRBV7-3 and TRBJ2-2, with TRBD2 matching over 12 bases. The CDR3 contains 17 residues. The trim removed 5 bases at V and 5 bases at J, leaving 9 bases unmatched. Germline CDR1 and CDR2: SGHTA and FQGTGA. CDR3 nucleotides: TGTGCCAGCAGCCTACTAGCGGGGGGACCTCGTACCGGGGAGCTGTTTTTT. Its translation is CASSLLAGGPRTGELFF.

V usage is TRBV5-1 and J usage is TRBJ1-4; 8 nucleotides line up with TRBD1. The CDR3 spans 15 residues. Germline loops: CDR1 SGHRS, CDR2 YFSETQ. V shed 0 bases, J shed 10 bases, and the junction held 8 bases outside the gene matches. The CDR3 spells CASSLVQGARLKLFF. CDR3 sequence (DNA): TGCGCCAGCAGCTTGGTGCAGGGGGCTAGGCTAAAACTGTTTTTT.

This clone was seen only once. This rearrangement joins TRBV5-1 to TRBJ2-2, with D perhaps matching TRBD2 (6 bases). The germline V gene encodes CDR1 SGHRS and CDR2 YFSETQ. The CDR3 runs to 15 residues. V lost 0 bases and J lost 1, with 7 bases in between. CDR3 sequence reads: CASSLAAGNTGELFF. CDR3 nucleotide sequence: TGCGCCAGCAGCTTGGCAGCGGGGAACACCGGGGAGCTGTTTTTT.

The chain couples TRBV18 to TRBJ1-2; 7 bases map to TRBD1. Germline loops: CDR1 KGHSH, CDR2 LQKENI. The CDR3 runs to 15 residues. After removal of 0 bases from V and 4 bases from J, the junction contained 5 bases not matched to a gene. CDR3 coding DNA: TGTGCCAGCTCACCACCGACAGGGCGCACCTATGGCTACACCTTC. Its protein product is CASSPPTGRTYGYTF.

The rearrangement uses TRBV7-8 and TRBJ1-1; TRBD1 might be the D (5 bases). Germline V gene sequence: CDR1 SGHVS, CDR2 FQNEAQ. V was shortened by 1 base and J by 0 bases, with 9 bases between the two germline ends. This CDR3 has 15 residues. The chain's CDR3 is CASSLEGALNTEAFF. CDR3 coding DNA: TGTGCCAGCAGCTTAGAAGGGGCACTGAACACTGAAGCTTTCTTT.

This clone was counted a single time. The junction differs from germline at one of its ends, possibly a read error. J is TRBJ1-6 and V is TRBV4-2; D might be TRBD1 (5 bases). CDR3 size: 16 residues. Germline values: CDR1 LGHNA, CDR2 YNFKEQ. The CDR3 DNA follows: TGTGCCAGCAGCGAAGAAGGGGCGGCCTATAATTCACCCCTCCACTTT. Amino acid sequence: CASSEEGAAYNSPLHF.

The chain couples TRBV5-6 to TRBJ2-7; TRBD1 agrees at 7 bases. The CDR3 sequence is 14 residues long. Losses at the gene ends were 3 bases for V and 3 bases for J; bases not matched to a gene: 6. In germline, CDR1 is SGHDT, CDR2 YYEEEE. The CDR3 DNA follows: TGTGCCAGCAGCTCGGGACAGCGATTCTACGAGCAGTACTTC. Amino acid sequence: CASSSGQRFYEQYF.

In its sample, this clone was seen once. CDR3 amino acids: CASSLGDRLNEKLFF. The DNA for the CDR3 is TGTGCCAGCAGCTTAGGGGACAGGTTAAATGAAAAACTGTTTTTT. This chain links TRBV13 with TRBJ1-4, with 7 bases aligning to TRBD1. The trim removed 0 bases at V and 5 bases at J, leaving 3 bases unmatched. The germline V gene has CDR1 PRHDT and CDR2 FYEKMQ (reference sequence). CDR3 size: 15 residues.

The chain is built from TRBV9 and TRBJ2-7, with D perhaps TRBD1 (5 bases). Germline V CDR1 and CDR2: SGDLS, YYNGEE. Trimming took 0 bases from V and 2 from J, leaving 9 bases between them. The CDR3 length is 14 residues. The DNA for the CDR3 is TGTGCCAGCAGCGTAGATCAGGGCCCCTACGAGCAGTACTTC. Its translation: CASSVDQGPYEQYF.

This clone was recorded a few times. The V call is TRBV5-1, the J call TRBJ1-2; possibly TRBD1 for D (5 bases). V dropped 4 bases and J dropped 4 bases, with 11 bases sitting between them. In germline, CDR1 is SGHRS, CDR2 YFSETQ. The CDR3 extends over 13 amino acids. The CDR3 bases are TGCGCCAGCAGCCCTAGTCAGGGCTATGGCTACACCTTC. Residues: CASSPSQGYGYTF.

Here the CDR3 reads CASSAPRGKAFF. The CDR3 DNA is TGTGCCAGCAGTGCCCCCCGGGGTAAAGCTTTCTTT. The rearrangement uses TRBV28 and TRBJ1-1; unclear D gene. Germline V gene sequence: CDR1 MDHEN, CDR2 SYDVKM. CDR3 size: 12 residues. The ends were cut back, 5 bases at V and 9 bases at J, with 13 bases in the middle.

The rearrangement links TRBV6-5 to TRBJ1-2; D is uncertain. The CDR3 sequence is 16 residues long. The germline CDR1 and CDR2 sequences are MNHEY and SVGAGI. V was cut by 0 bases and J by 6 bases, with 17 bases left in between. The CDR3 sequence is CASSYSGAILVDGYTF. The DNA of the CDR3 is TGTGCCAGCAGTTACTCCGGAGCCATACTGGTAGATGGCTACACCTTC.

This clone was detected only a few times. The gene calls are TRBV7-2 and TRBJ1-5; D possibly corresponds to TRBD1 (5 bases). Germline V gene sequence: CDR1 SGHTA, CDR2 FQGNSA. The CDR3 has 15 amino acids. The V end was cut by 1 base, the J end by 0 bases, with 7 bases between. This CDR3 reads CASSLEGDSNQPQHF. The CDR3, as DNA: TGTGCCAGCAGCTTAGAAGGGGATAGCAATCAGCCCCAGCATTTT.

This clone was seen a few times. The chain joins TRBV4-2 to TRBJ2-3, with TRBD2 matching 11 bases. Germline V gene sequence: CDR1 LGHNA, CDR2 YNFKEQ. The CDR3 length is 15 residues. V shed 1 base and J 7 bases; nucleotides not matched to a gene: 4. The CDR3: CASSQGPSGGNTQYF. The CDR3 DNA reads as TGTGCCAGCAGCCAAGGGCCTAGCGGGGGGAATACGCAGTATTTT.